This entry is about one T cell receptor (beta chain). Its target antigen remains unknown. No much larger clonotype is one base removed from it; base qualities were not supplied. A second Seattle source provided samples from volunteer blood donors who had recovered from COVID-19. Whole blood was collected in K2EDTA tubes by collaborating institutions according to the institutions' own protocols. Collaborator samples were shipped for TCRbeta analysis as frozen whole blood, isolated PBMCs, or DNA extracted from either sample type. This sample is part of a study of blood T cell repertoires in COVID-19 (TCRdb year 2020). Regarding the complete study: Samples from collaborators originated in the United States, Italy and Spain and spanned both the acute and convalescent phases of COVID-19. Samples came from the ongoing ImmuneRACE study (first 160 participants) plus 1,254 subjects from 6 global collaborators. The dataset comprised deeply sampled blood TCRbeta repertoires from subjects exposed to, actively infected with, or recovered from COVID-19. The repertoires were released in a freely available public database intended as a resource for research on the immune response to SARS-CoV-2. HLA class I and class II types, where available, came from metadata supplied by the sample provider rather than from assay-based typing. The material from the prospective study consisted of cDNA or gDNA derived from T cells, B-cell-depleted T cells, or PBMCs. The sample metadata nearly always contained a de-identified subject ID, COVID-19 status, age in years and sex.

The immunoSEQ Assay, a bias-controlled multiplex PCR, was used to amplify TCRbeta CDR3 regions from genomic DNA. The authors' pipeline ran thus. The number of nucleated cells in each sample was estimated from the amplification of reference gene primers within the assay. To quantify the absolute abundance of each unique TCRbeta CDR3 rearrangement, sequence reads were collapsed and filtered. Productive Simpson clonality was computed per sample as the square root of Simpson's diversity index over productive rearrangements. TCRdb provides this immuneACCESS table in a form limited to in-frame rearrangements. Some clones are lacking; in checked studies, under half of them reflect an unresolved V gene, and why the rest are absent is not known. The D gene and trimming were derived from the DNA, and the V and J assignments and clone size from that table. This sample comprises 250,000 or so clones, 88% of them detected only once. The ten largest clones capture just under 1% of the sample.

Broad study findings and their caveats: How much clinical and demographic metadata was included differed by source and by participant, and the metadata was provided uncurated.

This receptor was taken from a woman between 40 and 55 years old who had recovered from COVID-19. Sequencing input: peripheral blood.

CDR3 region: CASSKLGQGGGNTIYF. The DNA sequence is as follows: TGTGCCAGCAGCAAACTGGGACAGGGGGGTGGAAACACCATATATTTT. This chain joins TRBV11-2 to TRBJ1-3; the central 11 bases match TRBD1. Reading the germline V gene gives CDR1 SGHAT and CDR2 FQNNGV. The CDR3 measures 16 amino acids from cysteine to phenylalanine. The only DNA kept is the CDR3, 48 bases in frame from the first base. Trimmed from V: 5 bases; trimmed from J: 3 bases; junction bases lacking a gene match: 6.